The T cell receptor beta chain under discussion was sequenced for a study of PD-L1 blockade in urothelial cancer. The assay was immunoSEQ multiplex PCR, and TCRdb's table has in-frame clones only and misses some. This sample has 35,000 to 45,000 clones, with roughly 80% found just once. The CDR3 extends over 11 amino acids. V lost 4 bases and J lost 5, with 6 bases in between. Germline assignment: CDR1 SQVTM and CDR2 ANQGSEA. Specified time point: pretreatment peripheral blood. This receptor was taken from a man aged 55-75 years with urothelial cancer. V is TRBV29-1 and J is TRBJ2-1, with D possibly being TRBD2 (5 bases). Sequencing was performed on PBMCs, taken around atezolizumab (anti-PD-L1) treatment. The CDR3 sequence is CSVVGNNEQFF. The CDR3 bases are TGCAGCGTTGTCGGGAACAATGAGCAGTTCTTC.